The 2 T cell receptor beta chains below come from one sample, sequenced in a study of cytomegalovirus exposure and HLA in healthy donors. The primer mix had 60 Vbeta and 13 Jbeta primers. Sequencing used immunoSEQ multiplex PCR; TCRdb keeps in-frame clones, though not all of them. Here the sample spans about 98,000 clones, 55% to 75% being singletons. The source material was PBMCs. The receptors originated from a man in his forties or fifties in good health and CMV-seronegative.

This clone was seen once. This sequence joins TRBV10-1 and TRBJ1-6; 9 bases fit TRBD1. Germline V gene sequence: CDR1 WNHNN, CDR2 SYGVQD (reference sequence). The junction had 6 bases not matched to a gene; V was cut back by 2 bases and J by 7 bases. This CDR3 spans 16 amino acids. CDR3 bases: TGCGCCAGCAGTGAGGCTGCCGGGACAGGGAATTCACCCCTCCACTTT. This codes for CASSEAAGTGNSPLHF.

This chain joins TRBV5-5 and TRBJ2-7; perhaps TRBD2 as D (5 bases). The CDR3 runs to 14 residues. V lost 4 bases to trimming and J lost 2 bases, with 13 bases between them. CDR1 is SGHKS, CDR2 YYEKEE, per germline (reference sequence). The DNA of the CDR3 is TGTGCCAGCAGCACCGCAACCGGGGCCTACGAGCAGTACTTC. Its translation is CASSTATGAYEQYF.